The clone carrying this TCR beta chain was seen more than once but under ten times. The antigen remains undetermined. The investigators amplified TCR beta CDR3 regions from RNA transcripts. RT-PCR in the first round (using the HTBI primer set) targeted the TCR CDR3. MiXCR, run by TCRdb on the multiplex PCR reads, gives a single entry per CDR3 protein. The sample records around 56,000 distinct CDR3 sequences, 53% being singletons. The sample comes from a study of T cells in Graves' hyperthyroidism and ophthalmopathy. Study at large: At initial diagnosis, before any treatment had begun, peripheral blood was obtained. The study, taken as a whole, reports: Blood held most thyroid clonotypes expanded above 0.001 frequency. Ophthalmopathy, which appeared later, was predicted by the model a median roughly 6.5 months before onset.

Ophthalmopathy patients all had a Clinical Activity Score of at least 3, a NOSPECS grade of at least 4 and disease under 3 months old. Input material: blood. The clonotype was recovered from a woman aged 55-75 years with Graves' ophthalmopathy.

CDR3 nucleotide sequence: TGTGCCAGCAGCTTAGAAGGGGGTTATGGGGCCAACGTCCTGACTTTC. Amino acid sequence: CASSLEGGYGANVLTF. This rearrangement joins TRBV7-9 to TRBJ2-6, with D perhaps TRBD1 (6 bases). The CDR3 is made up of 16 amino acids. Germline loops: CDR1 SEHNR, CDR2 FQNEAQ (reference sequence). The V gene lost 1 base and the J gene lost 3 bases, with 10 bases spanning the gap.